This T cell receptor beta chain was captured by sequencing in a study of T cells in Graves' hyperthyroidism and ophthalmopathy. The study, taken as a whole, reports: Through a model of 13 V-J features, ophthalmopathy was separated from stable hyperthyroidism. Most thyroid clonotypes expanded above 0.001 appeared in blood too. The model anticipated ophthalmopathy a median about 6.5 months pre-onset.

There are 17 residues in the CDR3. The V gene's germline CDR1 is LNHDA and CDR2 SQIVND (reference sequence). Trimming at V came to 3 bases and at J to 4 bases, leaving 12 bases not matched to a gene. On this clonotype: The antigen is unknown.

Researchers took RNA transcripts and amplified the TCR beta CDR3 regions from them. With the HTBI primer set, the TCR CDR3 went through a first round of RT-PCR. MiXCR, applied by TCRdb to the multiplex PCR reads, yields one record per CDR3 protein. The sample includes approximately 560,000 distinct CDR3 sequences, 15% to 19% of them seen just once. Around 10 ml fresh peripheral blood yielded the PBMCs. The chain employs TRBV19 and TRBJ1-5; TRBD1 agrees at 7 bases. Sample: blood. The TCR comes from a woman in her 30s with Graves' hyperthyroidism. For the CDR3, the DNA is TGTGCCAGTAGTATTGACTGGGACAGCCGCGTTAATCAGCCCCAGCATTTT. Residues: CASSIDWDSRVNQPQHF.